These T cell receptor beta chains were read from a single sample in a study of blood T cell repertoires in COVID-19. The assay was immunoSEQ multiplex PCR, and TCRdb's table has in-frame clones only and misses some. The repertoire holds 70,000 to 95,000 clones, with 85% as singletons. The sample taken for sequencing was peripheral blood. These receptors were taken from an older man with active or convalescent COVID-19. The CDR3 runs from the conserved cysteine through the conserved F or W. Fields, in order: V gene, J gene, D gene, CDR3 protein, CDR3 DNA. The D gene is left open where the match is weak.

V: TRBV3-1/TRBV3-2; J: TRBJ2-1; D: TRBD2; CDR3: CASSQPGLAFYEQFF; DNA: TGTGCCAGCAGCCAACCGGGACTAGCCTTCTATGAGCAGTTCTTC
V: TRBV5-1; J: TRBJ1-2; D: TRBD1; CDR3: CASSYRQGPHGYTF; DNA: TGCGCCAGCAGCTATCGACAGGGCCCACATGGCTACACCTTC
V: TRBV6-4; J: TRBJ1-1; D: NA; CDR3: CASSQQRDSTEAFF; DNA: TGTGCCAGCAGCCAGCAGCGAGACTCCACTGAAGCTTTCTTT
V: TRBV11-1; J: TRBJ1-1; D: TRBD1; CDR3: CASSLVRDRAFF; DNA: TGTGCCAGCAGCTTAGTGAGGGACAGAGCTTTCTTT
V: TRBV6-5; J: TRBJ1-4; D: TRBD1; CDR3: CASSYSQGAGEKLFF; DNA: TGTGCCAGCAGTTACTCGCAGGGGGCAGGGGAAAAACTGTTTTTT
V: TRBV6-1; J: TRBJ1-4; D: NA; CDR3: CASSEGQVNWPDEKLFF; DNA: TGTGCCAGCAGTGAAGGACAGGTGAATTGGCCCGACGAAAAACTGTTTTTT
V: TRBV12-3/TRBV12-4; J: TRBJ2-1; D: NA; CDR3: CASSTWRYEQFF; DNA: TGTGCCAGCAGCACTTGGAGGTATGAGCAGTTCTTC
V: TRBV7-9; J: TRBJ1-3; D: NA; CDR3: CASSLVGGTGNTIYF; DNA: TGTGCCAGCAGCTTAGTCGGAGGGACTGGAAACACCATATATTTT
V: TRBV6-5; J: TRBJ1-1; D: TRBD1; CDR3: CASSYRGQGNTEAFF; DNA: TGTGCCAGCAGTTACAGGGGACAGGGTAACACTGAAGCTTTCTTT
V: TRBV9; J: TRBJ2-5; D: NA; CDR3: CASSVLEGGGETQYF; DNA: TGTGCCAGCAGCGTATTAGAGGGAGGTGGAGAGACCCAGTACTTC
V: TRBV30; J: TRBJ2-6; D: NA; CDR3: CAWSTQGSGANVLTF; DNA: TGTGCCTGGAGTACGCAGGGTTCTGGGGCCAACGTCCTGACTTTC
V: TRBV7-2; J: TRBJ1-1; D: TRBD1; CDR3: CASSLGTGLNTEAFF; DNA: TGTGCCAGCAGCCTAGGGACAGGCTTGAACACTGAAGCTTTCTTT